In this sample, the clone carrying this T cell receptor beta chain turned up many times. Its antigen remains unidentified. No cell sorting was done before RNA was extracted from the tissue. The data were obtained in a study of tumor and adjacent non-tumor tissue in lung cancer. Study results and limitations: Normal lung showed higher cumulative top 100 clone frequency than tumor. Compared with tumor, normal lung showed significantly lower TCR diversity.

The library came from three nested PCR rounds adapted from ARM-PCR protocols. TCRdb independently ran MiXCR on the multiplex PCR reads; one entry per CDR3 protein. Of roughly 93,000 distinct CDR3 sequences listed, around 71% were seen once; the top ten hold 15% to 20%. There are 11 residues in the CDR3. V was cut by 7 bases and J by 10 bases, with 16 bases left in between. Germline-derived CDR1 and CDR2 are SQVTM and ANQGSEA. The rearrangement joins TRBV29-1 to TRBJ1-2, with no clear D. Sequencing input: lung tumor tissue. The source is a man aged 60-69 years with non-small cell lung cancer. The CDR3 sequence: CSAGEAGDYTF. The DNA for the CDR3 is TGCAGCGCCGGGGAGGCTGGCGACTACACCTTC.